This T cell receptor (beta chain) appears in the sequencing data of a study of blood T cell repertoires in COVID-19. Study-level information: Spain, Italy and the United States supplied samples that represented acute and convalescent COVID-19. T cells, B-cell-depleted T cells, or PBMCs supplied cDNA or gDNA.

Original methodology: Amplification of reference gene primers was used by the study to estimate nucleated cell counts. Sequencing was performed with immunoSEQ multiplex PCR; in TCRdb, only in-frame clones are kept and a portion is missing. V and J calls and clone size are copied from that table; D and trimming were computed from the DNA. The sample contains 120,000 or so clones, about 88% of which appear only once. The CDR3 has 17 residues. CDR1 MGHRA and CDR2 YSYEKL come from the germline V gene. Trimming removed 1 base from V and 1 base from J, with 14 bases in between. Sequences were obtained from peripheral blood. The rearrangement links TRBV4-1 to TRBJ2-1, with D perhaps TRBD2 (6 bases). The sequence was collected from a woman older than 75 with acute or convalescent COVID-19. The CDR3, as DNA: TGCGCCAGCAGCCAAGCCGTGGCGGGGTTATCCTACAATGAGCAGTTCTTC. Protein: CASSQAVAGLSYNEQFF.